This T cell receptor beta chain was recorded in a study of blood T cell repertoires in COVID-19. Background on the study: Specimens from acute and convalescent COVID-19 originated in the United States, Italy and Spain.

Clinical histories supplied by participants themselves formed the basis of cohort assignment. All recovered Cohort 3 donors got two negative PCRs, got clearance, or saw symptom resolution. TCRdb's copy holds only in-frame clones and misses some; the assay was immunoSEQ multiplex PCR. The table shows 200,000 to 250,000 clones, with 84% occurring only once. The specimen was PBMCs or T cells enriched from blood (not recorded which). The source is a woman between 40 and 50 years old who had recovered from COVID-19.

DNA for the CDR3: TGTGCCAGCAGCCTTGGGACAGGGAGTATCACTAACTATGGCTACACCTTC. Translating gives CASSLGTGSITNYGYTF. The chain uses TRBV7-6 and TRBJ1-2; TRBD1 matches at 9 bases. V lost 5 bases and J lost 0; bases outside the gene matches: 10. Germline CDR1 SGHVS, CDR2 FNYEAQ. This CDR3 has 17 amino acids.